The 14 T cell receptor beta chains presented below share a single source sample, sequenced in a study of cytomegalovirus exposure and HLA in healthy donors. The PCR employed 60 Vbeta primers together with 13 Jbeta primers. The repertoire was sequenced with immunoSEQ multiplex PCR; TCRdb's copy has only in-frame clones and lacks some. The profile shows about 190,000 clones, about 69% of them singletons. The sequenced sample consisted of PBMCs. Receptors were obtained from a man in his thirties or forties in good health and CMV-seropositive.

Comment on this clone: Germline is not matched at one junction end, which may reflect a read error. The rearrangement joins TRBV11-2 to TRBJ2-1, with D possibly TRBD1 on 6 matching bases. This CDR3 has 15 residues. The germline gives CDR1 SGHAT, CDR2 FQNNGV. The CDR3 DNA follows: TGTGCCAGCCGTAACAGGGACCAGTCCTTCAATGAGCAGTTCTTC. Encoded protein: CASRNRDQSFNEQFF. The whole variable domain, remainder taken from reference TRBV11-2 and TRBJ2-1, is EAGVAQSPRYKIIEKRQSVAFWCNPISGHATLYWYQQILGQGPKLLIQFQNNGVVDDSQLPKDRFSAERLKGVDSTLKIQPAKLEDSAVYLCASRNRDQSFNEQFFGPGTRLTVL.

This chain links TRBV28 with TRBJ2-1; TRBD2 aligns across 8 bases. Trimming took 3 bases from V and 6 from J; bases not matched to a gene: 7. Germline lookup yields CDR1 MDHEN and CDR2 SYDVKM. The CDR3 runs 15 residues. The CDR3: CASSFTSGAGNEQFF. The CDR3 coding sequence is TGTGCCAGCAGTTTCACTAGCGGTGCTGGCAATGAGCAGTTCTTC.

J is TRBJ1-1 and V is TRBV18, with 7 bases that match TRBD1. This CDR3 has 14 amino acids. Looked up from germline, CDR1 is KGHSH and CDR2 is LQKENI. J was trimmed by 5 bases and V by 3 bases; bases with no gene match: 6. This CDR3 is CASSPTGAGTEAFF. DNA for the CDR3: TGTGCCAGCTCACCTACAGGGGCGGGGACTGAAGCTTTCTTT. Filled out from reference TRBV18 and TRBJ1-1, the complete variable domain reads NAGVMQNPRHLVRRRGQEARLRCSPMKGHSHVYWYRQLPEEGLKFMVYLQKENIIDESGMPKERFSAEFPKEGPSILRIQQVVRGDSAAYFCASSPTGAGTEAFFGQGTRLTVV.

The CDR3 is CAIKTSGGEQETQYF. The CDR3, as DNA: TGTGCCATCAAGACTAGCGGGGGGGAACAAGAGACCCAGTACTTC. The V and J genes are TRBV10-3 and TRBJ2-5; 14 nucleotides match TRBD2. Germline V gives CDR1 ENHRY, CDR2 SYGVKD. CDR3 length equals 15 residues. J was trimmed by 2 bases and V by 7 bases; bases with no gene match: 3.

The V gene is TRBV11-1, the J gene TRBJ2-7; 9 nucleotides match TRBD1. With 4 bases clipped from V and 2 bases from J, the junction kept 3 bases outside the gene matches. Per the germline V gene, CDR1 is SGHAT and CDR2 is FQDESV (reference sequence). The CDR3 is made up of 14 amino acids. DNA for the CDR3: TGTGCCAGCAGCTGGACAGGGGTCGCCTACGAGCAGTACTTC. Its protein is CASSWTGVAYEQYF.

The chain carries TRBV5-1 and TRBJ2-3; a possible D gene is TRBD2 (5 bases). The CDR3 spans 16 residues. Trimming took off 1 base at V and 0 bases at J, with 12 bases between the two ends. The germline gives CDR1 SGHRS, CDR2 YFSETQ. Here the CDR3 reads CASSLSGKGSTDTQYF. In DNA form, the CDR3 reads TGCGCCAGCAGCTTGTCCGGGAAGGGTAGCACAGATACGCAGTATTTT. Together with reference TRBV5-1 and TRBJ2-3, the CDR3 gives the full variable domain: KAGVTQTPRYLIKTRGQQVTLSCSPISGHRSVSWYQQTPGQGLQFLFEYFSETQRNKGNFPGRFSGRQFSNSRSEMNVSTLELGDSALYLCASSLSGKGSTDTQYFGPGTRLTVL.

The chain recombines TRBV9 with TRBJ1-2; tentatively, D is TRBD1 (6 bases). The V end was cut by 3 bases, the J end by 7 bases, with 10 bases between. The CDR3 is 12 amino acids. Germline V CDR1 and CDR2: SGDLS, YYNGEE. The CDR3 sequence is CASSANRVGYTF. CDR3 DNA sequence: TGTGCCAGCAGCGCGAACAGGGTTGGCTACACCTTC.

This rearrangement joins TRBV20-1 to TRBJ2-7; a possible D gene is TRBD2 (5 bases). The CDR3 sequence is 10 residues long. The V and J ends lost 5 bases and 5 bases respectively, with 7 bases between them. In germline, CDR1 is DFQATT, CDR2 SNEGSKA (reference sequence). DNA of the CDR3: TGCAGTGCTGCGGGCCACGAGCAGTACTTC. This gives the protein CSAAGHEQYF.

A few counts support this clone. DNA of the CDR3: TGTGCCAGCAGTCAACGACTAGGAGAGACCCAGTACTTC. This encodes CASSQRLGETQYF. The gene calls are TRBV6-1 and TRBJ2-5; tentative D call: TRBD2 (6 bases). Germline CDR1 reads MNHNS; CDR2 reads SASEGT. V was cut by 5 bases and J by 4 bases, with 11 bases left in between. There are 13 residues in the CDR3.

The chain has TRBV5-1 and TRBJ1-4; D not resolved. V shed 4 bases and J shed 4 bases, with 8 bases lying between them. CDR1 is SGHRS and CDR2 is YFSETQ in the germline V gene. CDR3 length: 13 residues. CDR3 sequence: CASSTTFNEKLFF. The CDR3 bases are TGCGCCAGCAGCACGACATTTAATGAAAAACTGTTTTTT.

This clone was seen only a few times. The chain combines TRBV5-1 with TRBJ2-5; 8 bases match TRBD2. The CDR3 totals 19 residues. CDR1 and CDR2 from the germline V gene are SGHRS and YFSETQ. The trim removed 4 bases at V and 1 base at J, leaving 18 bases unmatched. CDR3: CASSPPPRGLAGLQETQYF. The CDR3 nucleotides are TGCGCCAGCAGCCCACCACCCCGGGGCCTAGCGGGCCTCCAAGAGACCCAGTACTTC.

The chain combines TRBV11-2 with TRBJ2-3, with 7 bases fitting TRBD1. The CDR3 has 15 amino acids. CDR1 SGHAT and CDR2 FQNNGV come from the germline V gene. With 4 bases clipped from V and 2 bases from J, the junction kept 6 bases outside the gene matches. The DNA of the CDR3 is TGTGCCAGCAGCTCTAGACAGGGCTTCACAGATACGCAGTATTTT. This codes for CASSSRQGFTDTQYF. Drawing the rest from reference TRBV11-2 and TRBJ2-3, the complete variable domain is EAGVAQSPRYKIIEKRQSVAFWCNPISGHATLYWYQQILGQGPKLLIQFQNNGVVDDSQLPKDRFSAERLKGVDSTLKIQPAKLEDSAVYLCASSSRQGFTDTQYFGPGTRLTVL.

A word on this clone: At one end, the junction sequence differs from germline, possibly due to a read error. V is TRBV7-9 and J is TRBJ2-7; TRBD2 agrees at 8 bases. CDR1 is SEHNR and CDR2 is FQNEAQ in the germline V gene (reference sequence). The CDR3 length is 12 residues. The CDR3 nucleotides read TGTTCCAGCGGGGGCGGGAGCTACGAGCAGTACTTC. Protein: CSSGGGSYEQYF.

The chain is built from TRBV6-5 and TRBJ2-5; D may be TRBD2 (5 bases). V gave up 6 bases and J gave up 10 bases, with 12 bases separating them. Germline CDR1 reads MNHEY; CDR2 reads SVGAGI. CDR3 length: 11 residues. The CDR3: CASSLSGDQYF. The DNA for the CDR3 is TGTGCCAGCAGCCTTTCCGGGGACCAGTACTTC.